This T cell receptor beta chain comes out of a study of vaccination and CD4 T cells after COVID-19. The treatment: approximately 9-day PBMC culture with coronavirus spike peptide pools or control peptides (ViraFEST assay). As concerns this clonotype: Its antigen is not known.

Sequencing of DNA taken from cultured CD4+ T cells relied on the Oncomine TCR Beta short-read assay. Genomic DNA was isolated from cultured CD4+ T cells. TCRdb passed the PCR reads through MiXCR, listing each CDR3 protein once. The data contain about 9,200 distinct CDR3 sequences, 60% to 70% of them seen just once; the ten biggest clones take up about 15%. The CDR3 has 16 amino acids. Germline lookup yields CDR1 GTSNPN and CDR2 SVGIG (reference sequence). The ends were cut back, 3 bases at V and 0 bases at J, with 15 bases in the middle. The chain employs TRBV30 and TRBJ1-3; possible D gene TRBD1, 6 bases. The source of this sequence is a human donor who had recovered from COVID-19. The sequencing sample was made of CD4+ T cells from blood, cultured in vitro. The CDR3 region is CAWRHIRGASGNTIYF. CDR3 DNA sequence: TGTGCCTGGAGACACATCAGGGGTGCCTCTGGAAACACCATATATTTT.